The rows below give T cell receptor beta chains drawn from one sample of a study of cytomegalovirus exposure and HLA in healthy donors. Some clones are missing from TCRdb's copy, which holds only in-frame ones; the method was immunoSEQ multiplex PCR. This sample has 90,000 to 140,000 clones, with around 75% found just once. The sequencing sample was made of PBMCs. These receptors originate from a man aged 25-40 years in good health and CMV-seronegative. CDR3s include the opening cysteine and the closing phenylalanine or tryptophan. A D gene is named only where the DNA matches it firmly.

D gene,J gene,CDR3 length,V gene,CDR3 protein
.,TRBJ2-7,12,TRBV11-2,CASSLTAYEQYF
.,TRBJ2-5,10,TRBV20-1,CSRGEETQYF
TRBD1,TRBJ1-2,15,TRBV5-8,CASSTGQGRWYGYTF
TRBD1,TRBJ1-5,14,TRBV2,CASSARGTRQPQHF
TRBD1,TRBJ2-7,15,TRBV19,CASTKEGQGPYEQYF
TRBD1,TRBJ2-7,15,TRBV7-9,CASSLGTGVVHEQYF
.,TRBJ2-4,14,TRBV25-1,CAILLTRCKNIQYF
.,TRBJ1-5,15,TRBV6-1,CASSQDSQINQPQHF
.,TRBJ1-4,11,TRBV10-2,CASRTNEKLFF
.,TRBJ1-1,12,TRBV25-1,CASRPRDTEAFF
.,TRBJ2-2,14,TRBV18,CASSPPVDTGELFF
TRBD1,TRBJ1-5,17,TRBV11-2,CASSPYPEGTGDQPQHF
TRBD2,TRBJ2-5,17,TRBV5-1,CASSSSREGRGTETQYF
.,TRBJ2-3,16,TRBV10-3,CAISESSQGVTDTQYF
TRBD1,TRBJ1-2,14,TRBV28,CASSSGDRGRSETF
TRBD2,TRBJ2-1,17,TRBV5-6,CASSLFTSGRAYNEQFF
.,TRBJ2-7,14,TRBV4-2,CASSQGQGSYEQYF
TRBD1,TRBJ1-3,15,TRBV6-5,CASSYGQGGGNTIYF
TRBD1,TRBJ2-7,16,TRBV19,CASSETAGTGNYEQYF
.,TRBJ1-1,14,TRBV9,CASSVAPRDTEAFF
TRBD1,TRBJ2-7,16,TRBV15,CATSSDFGTGAWEQYF
.,TRBJ2-2,14,TRBV18,CASSQGVNTGELFF
.,TRBJ2-7,15,TRBV7-4,CASSPIPTISYEQYF
TRBD2,TRBJ2-1,18,TRBV4-2,CASSQLGTSGSSYNEQFF
TRBD2,TRBJ2-3,15,TRBV4-1,CASSQLAGSTDTQYF
.,TRBJ2-7,13,TRBV7-9,CASRALVSYEQYF
.,TRBJ1-2,12,TRBV6-5,CASSSRVRGYTF
.,TRBJ2-7,17,TRBV27,CASSSYASQGWDYEQYF
TRBD1,TRBJ1-5,17,TRBV28,CASSVQGRARGNQPQHF
.,TRBJ2-5,14,TRBV19,CASSIPDRQETQYF
TRBD2,TRBJ2-1,16,TRBV5-4,CASSLRLAGDYNEQFF
.,TRBJ2-7,13,TRBV5-4,CASSLISAHEQYF
.,TRBJ2-7,12,TRBV7-9,CASSMEGYEQYF
TRBD2,TRBJ2-1,16,TRBV13,CASSLGAGGVHNEQFF
TRBD1,TRBJ1-2,14,TRBV6-4,CASRTGTAVYGYTF
TRBD2,TRBJ2-3,15,TRBV7-2,CASSRRTGTSDTQYF
.,TRBJ2-7,14,TRBV7-9,CASSFSGGSYEQYF
.,TRBJ2-7,17,TRBV4-2,CASSQDQLPVQAYEQYF
.,TRBJ2-4,15,TRBV29-1,CSVVSRRNSKNIQYF
TRBD1,TRBJ2-2,16,TRBV5-1,CASSLWPGGDTGELFF
TRBD1,TRBJ1-1,14,TRBV29-1,CSVENRGSWTEAFF
.,TRBJ2-7,11,TRBV27,CAIPSSYEQYF
TRBD1,TRBJ2-1,15,TRBV7-3,CASSQGQGLYNEQFF
.,TRBJ1-1,11,TRBV7-9,CASSFDSEAFF
.,TRBJ1-1,14,TRBV15,CATRLGAVNTEAFF
TRBD1,TRBJ2-6,16,TRBV6-6,CASSGQGRSGANVLTF
TRBD2,TRBJ2-7,14,TRBV5-1,CASSLVREGREQYF
.,TRBJ1-1,14,TRBV15,CATSRVGGGTEAFF
.,TRBJ2-7,14,TRBV7-6,CASSLGRTVYEQYF
.,TRBJ1-1,13,TRBV7-3,CASSLTGNTEAFF
TRBD1,TRBJ2-4,14,TRBV5-1,CASSWGTGEDIQYF
TRBD1,TRBJ2-2,15,TRBV5-1,CASDSRGQPSGELFF
.,TRBJ2-3,14,TRBV27,CASRIMGGTDTQYF
.,TRBJ1-2,12,TRBV2,CASSESGLGYTF